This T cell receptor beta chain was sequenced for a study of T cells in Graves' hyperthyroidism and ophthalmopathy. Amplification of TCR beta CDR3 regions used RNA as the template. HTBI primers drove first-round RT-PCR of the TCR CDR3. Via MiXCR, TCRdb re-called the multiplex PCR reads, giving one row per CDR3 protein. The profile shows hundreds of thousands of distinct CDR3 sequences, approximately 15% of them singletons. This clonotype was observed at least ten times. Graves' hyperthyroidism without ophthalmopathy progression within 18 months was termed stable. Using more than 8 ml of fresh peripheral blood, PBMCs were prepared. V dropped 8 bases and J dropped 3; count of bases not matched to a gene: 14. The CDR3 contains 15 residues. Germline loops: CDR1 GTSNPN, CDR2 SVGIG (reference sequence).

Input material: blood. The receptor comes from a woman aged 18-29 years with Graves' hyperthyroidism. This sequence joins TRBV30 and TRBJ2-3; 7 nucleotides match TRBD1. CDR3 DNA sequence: TGTGCCCGTACGGACAGGAGTGGCCTTACAGATACGCAGTATTTT. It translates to CARTDRSGLTDTQYF.